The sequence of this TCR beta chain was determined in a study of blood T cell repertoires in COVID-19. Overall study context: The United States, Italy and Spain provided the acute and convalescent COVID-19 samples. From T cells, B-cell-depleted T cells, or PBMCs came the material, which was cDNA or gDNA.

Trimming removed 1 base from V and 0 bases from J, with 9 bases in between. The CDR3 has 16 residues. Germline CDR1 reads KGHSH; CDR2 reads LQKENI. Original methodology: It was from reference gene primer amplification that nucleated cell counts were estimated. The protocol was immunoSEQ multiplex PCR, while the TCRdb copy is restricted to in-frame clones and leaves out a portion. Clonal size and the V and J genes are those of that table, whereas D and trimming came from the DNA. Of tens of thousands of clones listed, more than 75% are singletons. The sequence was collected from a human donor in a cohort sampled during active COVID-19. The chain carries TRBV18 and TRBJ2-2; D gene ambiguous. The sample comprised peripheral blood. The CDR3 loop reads CASSPLTKANTGELFF. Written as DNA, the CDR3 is TGTGCCAGCTCACCACTGACAAAGGCGAACACCGGGGAGCTGTTTTTT. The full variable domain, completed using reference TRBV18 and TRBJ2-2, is NAGVMQNPRHLVRRRGQEARLRCSPMKGHSHVYWYRQLPEEGLKFMVYLQKENIIDESGMPKERFSAEFPKEGPSILRIQQVVRGDSAAYFCASSPLTKANTGELFFGEGSRLTVL.